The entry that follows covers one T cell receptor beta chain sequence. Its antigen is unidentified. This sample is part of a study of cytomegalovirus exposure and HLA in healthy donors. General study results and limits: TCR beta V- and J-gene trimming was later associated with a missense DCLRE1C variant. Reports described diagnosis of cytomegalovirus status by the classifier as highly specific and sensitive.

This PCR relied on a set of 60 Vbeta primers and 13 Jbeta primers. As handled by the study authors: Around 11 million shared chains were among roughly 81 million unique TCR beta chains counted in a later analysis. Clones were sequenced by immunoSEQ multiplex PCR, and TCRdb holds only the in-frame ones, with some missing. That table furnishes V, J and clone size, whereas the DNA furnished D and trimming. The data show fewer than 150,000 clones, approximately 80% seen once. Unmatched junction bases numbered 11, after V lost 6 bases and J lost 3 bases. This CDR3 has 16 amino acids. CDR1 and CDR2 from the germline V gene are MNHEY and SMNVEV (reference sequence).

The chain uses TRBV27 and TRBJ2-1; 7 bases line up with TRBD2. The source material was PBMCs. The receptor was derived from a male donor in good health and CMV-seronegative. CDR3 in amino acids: CASRQLASSRYNEQFF. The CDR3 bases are TGTGCCAGCAGACAACTAGCGTCTTCACGCTACAATGAGCAGTTCTTC.